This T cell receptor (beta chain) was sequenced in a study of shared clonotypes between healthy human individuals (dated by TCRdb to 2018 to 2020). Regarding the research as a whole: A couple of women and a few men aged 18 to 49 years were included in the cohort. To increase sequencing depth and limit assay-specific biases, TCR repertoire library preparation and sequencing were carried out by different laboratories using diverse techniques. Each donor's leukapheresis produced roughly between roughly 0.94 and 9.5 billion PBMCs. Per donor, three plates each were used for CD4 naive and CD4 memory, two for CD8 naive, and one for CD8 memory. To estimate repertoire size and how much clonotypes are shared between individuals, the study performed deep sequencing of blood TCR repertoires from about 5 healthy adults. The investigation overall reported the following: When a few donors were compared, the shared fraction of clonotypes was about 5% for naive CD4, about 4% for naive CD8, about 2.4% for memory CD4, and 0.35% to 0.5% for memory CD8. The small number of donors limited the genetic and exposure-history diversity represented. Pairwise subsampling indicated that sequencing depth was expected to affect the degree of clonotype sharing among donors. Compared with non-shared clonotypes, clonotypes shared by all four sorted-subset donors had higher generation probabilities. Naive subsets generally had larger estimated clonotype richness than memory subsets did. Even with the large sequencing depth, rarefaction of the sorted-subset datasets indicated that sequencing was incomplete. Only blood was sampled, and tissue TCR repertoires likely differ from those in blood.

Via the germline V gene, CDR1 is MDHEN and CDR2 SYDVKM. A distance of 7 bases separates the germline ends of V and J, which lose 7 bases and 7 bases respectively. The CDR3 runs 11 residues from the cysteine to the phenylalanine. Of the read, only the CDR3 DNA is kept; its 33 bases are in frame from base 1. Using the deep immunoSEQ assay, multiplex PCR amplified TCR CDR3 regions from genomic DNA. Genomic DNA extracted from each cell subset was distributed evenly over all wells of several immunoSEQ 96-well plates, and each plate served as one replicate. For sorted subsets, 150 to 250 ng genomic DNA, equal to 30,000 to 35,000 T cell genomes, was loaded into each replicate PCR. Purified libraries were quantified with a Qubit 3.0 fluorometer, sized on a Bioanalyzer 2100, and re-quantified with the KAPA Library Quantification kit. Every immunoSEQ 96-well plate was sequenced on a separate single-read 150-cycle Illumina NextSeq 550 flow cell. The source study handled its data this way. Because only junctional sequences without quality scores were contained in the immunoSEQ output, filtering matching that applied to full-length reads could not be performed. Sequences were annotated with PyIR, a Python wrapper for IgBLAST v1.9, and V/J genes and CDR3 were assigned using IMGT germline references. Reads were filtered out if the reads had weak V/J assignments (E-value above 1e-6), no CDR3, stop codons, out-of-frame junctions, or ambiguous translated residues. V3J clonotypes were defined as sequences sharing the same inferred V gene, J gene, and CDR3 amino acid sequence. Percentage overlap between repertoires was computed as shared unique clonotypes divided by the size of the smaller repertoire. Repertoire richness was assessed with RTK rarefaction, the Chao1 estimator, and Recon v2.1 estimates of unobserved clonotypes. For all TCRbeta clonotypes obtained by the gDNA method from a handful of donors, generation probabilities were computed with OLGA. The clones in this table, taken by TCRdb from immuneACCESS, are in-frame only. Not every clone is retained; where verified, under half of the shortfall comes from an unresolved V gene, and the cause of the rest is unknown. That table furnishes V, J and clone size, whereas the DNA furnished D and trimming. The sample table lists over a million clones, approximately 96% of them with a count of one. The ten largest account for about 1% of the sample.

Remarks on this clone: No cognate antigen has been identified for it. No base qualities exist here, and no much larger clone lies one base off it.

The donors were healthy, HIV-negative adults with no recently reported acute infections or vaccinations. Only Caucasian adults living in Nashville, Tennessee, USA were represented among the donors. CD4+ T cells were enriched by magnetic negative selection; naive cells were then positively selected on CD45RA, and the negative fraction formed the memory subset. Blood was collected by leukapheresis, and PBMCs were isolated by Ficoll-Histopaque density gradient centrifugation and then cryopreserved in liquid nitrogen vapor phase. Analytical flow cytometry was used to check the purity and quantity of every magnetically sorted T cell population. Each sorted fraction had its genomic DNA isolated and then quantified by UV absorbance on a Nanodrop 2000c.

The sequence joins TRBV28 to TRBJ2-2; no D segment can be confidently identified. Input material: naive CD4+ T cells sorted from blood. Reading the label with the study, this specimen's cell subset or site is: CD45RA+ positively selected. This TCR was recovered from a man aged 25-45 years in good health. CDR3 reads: CASMRIGELFF. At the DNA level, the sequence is TGTGCCAGCATGCGAATCGGGGAGCTGTTTTTT.